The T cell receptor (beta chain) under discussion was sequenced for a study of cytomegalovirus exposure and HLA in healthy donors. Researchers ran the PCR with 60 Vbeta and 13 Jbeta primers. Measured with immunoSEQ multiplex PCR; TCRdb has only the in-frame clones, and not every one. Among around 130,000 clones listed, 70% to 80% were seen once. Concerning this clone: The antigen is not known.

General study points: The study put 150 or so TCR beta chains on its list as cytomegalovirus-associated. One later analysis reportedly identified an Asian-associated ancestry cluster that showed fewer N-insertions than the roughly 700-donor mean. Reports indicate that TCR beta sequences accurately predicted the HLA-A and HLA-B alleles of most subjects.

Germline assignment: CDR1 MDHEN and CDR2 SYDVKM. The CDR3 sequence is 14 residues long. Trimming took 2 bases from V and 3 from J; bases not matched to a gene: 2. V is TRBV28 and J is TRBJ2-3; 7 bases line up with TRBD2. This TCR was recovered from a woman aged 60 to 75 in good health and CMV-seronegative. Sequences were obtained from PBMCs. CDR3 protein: CASSLAGVTDTQYF. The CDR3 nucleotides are TGTGCCAGCAGTTTAGCGGGGGTAACAGATACGCAGTATTTT.